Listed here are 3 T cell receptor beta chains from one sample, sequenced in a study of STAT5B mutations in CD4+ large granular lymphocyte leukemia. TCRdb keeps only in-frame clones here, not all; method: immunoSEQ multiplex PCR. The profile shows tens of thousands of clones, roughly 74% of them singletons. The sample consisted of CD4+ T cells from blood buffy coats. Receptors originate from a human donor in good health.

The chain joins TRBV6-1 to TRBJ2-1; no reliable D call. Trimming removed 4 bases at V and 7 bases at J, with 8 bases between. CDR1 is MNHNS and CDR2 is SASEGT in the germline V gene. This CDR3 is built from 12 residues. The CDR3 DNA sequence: TGTGCCAGCAGTGGAGTAGGGAATGAGCAGTTCTTC. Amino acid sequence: CASSGVGNEQFF.

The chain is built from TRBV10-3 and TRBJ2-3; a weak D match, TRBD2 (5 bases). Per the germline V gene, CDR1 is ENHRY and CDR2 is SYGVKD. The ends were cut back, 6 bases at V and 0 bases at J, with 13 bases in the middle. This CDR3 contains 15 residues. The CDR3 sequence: CAIRSVSGSTDTQYF. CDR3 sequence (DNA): TGTGCCATCAGGTCAGTAAGCGGTAGCACAGATACGCAGTATTTT.

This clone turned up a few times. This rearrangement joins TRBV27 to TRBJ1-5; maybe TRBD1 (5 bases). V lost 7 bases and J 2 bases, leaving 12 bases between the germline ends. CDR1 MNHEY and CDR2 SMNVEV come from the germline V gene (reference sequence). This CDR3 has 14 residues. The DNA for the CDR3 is TGTGCCAGCACGGCAGGGTTTGGCAATCAGCCCCAGCATTTT. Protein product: CASTAGFGNQPQHF.